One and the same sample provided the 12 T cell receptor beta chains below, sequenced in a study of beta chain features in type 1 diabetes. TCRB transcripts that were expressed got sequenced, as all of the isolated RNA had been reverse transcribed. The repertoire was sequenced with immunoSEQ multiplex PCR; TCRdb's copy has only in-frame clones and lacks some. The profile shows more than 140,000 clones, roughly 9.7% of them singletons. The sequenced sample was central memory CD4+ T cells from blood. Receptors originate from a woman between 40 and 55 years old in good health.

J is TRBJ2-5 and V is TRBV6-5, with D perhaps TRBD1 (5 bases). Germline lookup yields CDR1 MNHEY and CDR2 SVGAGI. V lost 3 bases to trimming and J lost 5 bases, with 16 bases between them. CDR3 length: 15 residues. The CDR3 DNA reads TGTGCCAGCAGTTATAGGTCAGGGAAGAGCGAGACCCAGTACTTC. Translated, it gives CASSYRSGKSETQYF.

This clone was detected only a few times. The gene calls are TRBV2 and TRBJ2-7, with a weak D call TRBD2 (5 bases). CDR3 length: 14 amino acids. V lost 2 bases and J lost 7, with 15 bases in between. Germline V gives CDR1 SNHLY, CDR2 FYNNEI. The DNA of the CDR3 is TGTGCCAGCAGTGAAATTTCGGGGTTCGGAGAGCAGTACTTC. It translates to CASSEISGFGEQYF.

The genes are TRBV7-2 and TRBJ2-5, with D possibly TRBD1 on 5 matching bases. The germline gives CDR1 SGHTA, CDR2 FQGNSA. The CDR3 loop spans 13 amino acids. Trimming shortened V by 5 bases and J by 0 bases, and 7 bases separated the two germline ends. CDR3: CASSRQNQETQYF. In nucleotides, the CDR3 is TGTGCCAGCAGCCGACAGAACCAAGAGACCCAGTACTTC.

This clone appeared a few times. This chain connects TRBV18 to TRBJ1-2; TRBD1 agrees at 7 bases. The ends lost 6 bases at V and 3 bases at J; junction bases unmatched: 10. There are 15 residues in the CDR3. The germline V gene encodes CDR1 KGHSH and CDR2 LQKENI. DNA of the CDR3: TGTGCCAGCTCGCGATCCGGGACAGAAGACTATGGCTACACCTTC. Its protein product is CASSRSGTEDYGYTF.

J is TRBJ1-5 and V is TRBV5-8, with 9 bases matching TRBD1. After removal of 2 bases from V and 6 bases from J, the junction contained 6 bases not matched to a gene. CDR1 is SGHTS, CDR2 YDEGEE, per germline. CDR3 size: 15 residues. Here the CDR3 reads CASSFGDRVGQPQHF. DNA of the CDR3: TGTGCCAGCAGCTTCGGGGACAGGGTGGGTCAGCCCCAGCATTTT.

The CDR3 region is CAITGRQGDTEAFF. The DNA for the CDR3 is TGTGCCATCACCGGTCGACAGGGAGACACTGAAGCTTTCTTT. The J gene is TRBJ1-1, the V gene TRBV10-3, with 7 bases aligning to TRBD1. Germline V gene data show CDR1 as ENHRY and CDR2 as SYGVKD. The CDR3 length is 14 residues. V was clipped by 7 bases and J by 3 bases; unmatched bases: 8.

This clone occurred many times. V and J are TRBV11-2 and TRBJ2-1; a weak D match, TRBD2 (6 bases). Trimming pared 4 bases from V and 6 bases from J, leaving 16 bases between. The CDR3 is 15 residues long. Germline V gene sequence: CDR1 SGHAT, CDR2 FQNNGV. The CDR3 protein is CASSSRTIPPNEQFF. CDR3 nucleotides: TGTGCCAGCAGCTCCCGGACTATCCCCCCCAATGAGCAGTTCTTC.

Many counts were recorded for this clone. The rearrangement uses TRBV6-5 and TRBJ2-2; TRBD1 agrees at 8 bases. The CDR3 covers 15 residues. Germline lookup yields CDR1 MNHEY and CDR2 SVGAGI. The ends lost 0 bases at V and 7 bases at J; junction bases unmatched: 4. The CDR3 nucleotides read TGTGCCAGCAGTTACTCGACACAGGGGGACGGGGAGCTGTTTTTT. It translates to CASSYSTQGDGELFF.

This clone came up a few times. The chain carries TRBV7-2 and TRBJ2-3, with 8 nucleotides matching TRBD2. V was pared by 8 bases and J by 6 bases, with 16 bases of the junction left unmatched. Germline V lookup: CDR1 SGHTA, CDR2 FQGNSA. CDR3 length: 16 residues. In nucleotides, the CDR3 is TGTGCCAGCGTGAAGAATCGGGGGGGACCCTCGGATACGCAGTATTTT. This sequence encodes CASVKNRGGPSDTQYF.

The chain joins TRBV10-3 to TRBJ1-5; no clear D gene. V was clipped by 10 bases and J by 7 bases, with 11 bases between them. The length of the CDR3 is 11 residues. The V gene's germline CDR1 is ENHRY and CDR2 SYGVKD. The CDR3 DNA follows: TGTGCCAGCGGAACGGGGCAGCCCCAGCATTTT. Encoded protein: CASGTGQPQHF.

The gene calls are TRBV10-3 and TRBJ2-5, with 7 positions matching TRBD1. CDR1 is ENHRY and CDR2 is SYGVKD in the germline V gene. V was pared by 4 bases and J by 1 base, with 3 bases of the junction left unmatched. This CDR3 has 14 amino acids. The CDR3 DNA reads TGTGCCATCAGTGTAGGGGGCCCCCAAGAGACCCAGTACTTC. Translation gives CAISVGGPQETQYF.

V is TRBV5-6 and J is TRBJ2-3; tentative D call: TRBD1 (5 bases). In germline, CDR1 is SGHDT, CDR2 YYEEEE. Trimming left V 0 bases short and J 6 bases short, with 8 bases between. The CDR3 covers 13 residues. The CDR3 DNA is TGTGCCAGCAGCTTGGAGGGGTGGGATACGCAGTATTTT. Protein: CASSLEGWDTQYF.